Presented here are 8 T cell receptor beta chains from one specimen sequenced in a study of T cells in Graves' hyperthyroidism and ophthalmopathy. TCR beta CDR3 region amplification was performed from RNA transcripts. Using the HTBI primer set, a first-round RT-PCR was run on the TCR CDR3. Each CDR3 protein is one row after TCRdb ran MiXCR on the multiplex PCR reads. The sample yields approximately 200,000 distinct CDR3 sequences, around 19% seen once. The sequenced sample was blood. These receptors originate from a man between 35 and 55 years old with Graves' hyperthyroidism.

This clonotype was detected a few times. This chain's CDR3 is CASSGRDRGGNSPLHF. The CDR3 DNA reads TGTGCCAGCAGTGGCCGGGACAGGGGAGGTAATTCACCCCTCCACTTT. The rearrangement joins TRBV6-1 to TRBJ1-6; 10 bases are a match to TRBD1. With 4 bases clipped from V and 6 bases from J, the junction kept 6 bases outside the gene matches. The CDR3 is 16 residues long. Germline loops: CDR1 MNHNS, CDR2 SASEGT.

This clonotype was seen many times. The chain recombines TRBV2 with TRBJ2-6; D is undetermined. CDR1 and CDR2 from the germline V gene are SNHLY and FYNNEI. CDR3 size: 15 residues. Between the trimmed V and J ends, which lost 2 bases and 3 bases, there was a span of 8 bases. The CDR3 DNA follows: TGTGCCAGCAGTGAATCTGGGCATGGGGCCAACGTCCTGACTTTC. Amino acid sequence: CASSESGHGANVLTF.

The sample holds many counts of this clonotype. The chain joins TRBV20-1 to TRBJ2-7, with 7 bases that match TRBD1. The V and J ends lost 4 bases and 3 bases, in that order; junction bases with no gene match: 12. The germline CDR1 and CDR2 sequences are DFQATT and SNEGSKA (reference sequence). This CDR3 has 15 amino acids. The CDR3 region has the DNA TGCAGTGCTATCAATCCTGGACAGGACGGCTACGAGCAGTACTTC. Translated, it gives CSAINPGQDGYEQYF.

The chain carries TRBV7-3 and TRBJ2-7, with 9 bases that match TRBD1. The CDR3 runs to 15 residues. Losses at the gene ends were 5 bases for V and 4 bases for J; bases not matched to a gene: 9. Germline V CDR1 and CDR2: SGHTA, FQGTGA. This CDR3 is CASSHPGQGPYEQYF. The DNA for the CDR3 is TGTGCCAGCAGCCACCCGGGACAGGGACCTTACGAGCAGTACTTC.

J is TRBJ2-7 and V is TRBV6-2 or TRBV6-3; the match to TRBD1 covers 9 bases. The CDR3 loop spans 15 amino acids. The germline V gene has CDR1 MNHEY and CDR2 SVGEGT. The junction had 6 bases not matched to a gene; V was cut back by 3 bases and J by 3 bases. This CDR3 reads CASSYGTGGGYEQYF. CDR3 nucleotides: TGTGCCAGCAGTTATGGAACAGGGGGCGGCTACGAGCAGTACTTC.

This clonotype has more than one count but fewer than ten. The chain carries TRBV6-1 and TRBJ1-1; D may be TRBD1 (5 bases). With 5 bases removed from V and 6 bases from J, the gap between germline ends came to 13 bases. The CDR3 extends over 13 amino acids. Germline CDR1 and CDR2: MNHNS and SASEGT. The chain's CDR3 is CASSTRTPPEAFF. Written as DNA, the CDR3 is TGTGCCAGCAGTACCCGGACACCCCCTGAAGCTTTCTTT.

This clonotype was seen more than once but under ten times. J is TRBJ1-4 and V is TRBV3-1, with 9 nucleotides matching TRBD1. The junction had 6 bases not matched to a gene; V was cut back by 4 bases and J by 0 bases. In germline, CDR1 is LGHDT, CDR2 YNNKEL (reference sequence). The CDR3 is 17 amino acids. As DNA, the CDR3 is TGTGCCAGCAGCCCTCACAGGGGGCTCGCAACTAATGAAAAACTGTTTTTT. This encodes CASSPHRGLATNEKLFF. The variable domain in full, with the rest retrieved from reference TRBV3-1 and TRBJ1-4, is DTAVSQTPKYLVTQMGNDKSIKCEQNLGHDTMYWYKQDSKKFLKIMFSYNNKELIINETVPNRFSPKSPDKAHLNLHINSLELGDSAVYFCASSPHRGLATNEKLFFGSGTQLSVL.

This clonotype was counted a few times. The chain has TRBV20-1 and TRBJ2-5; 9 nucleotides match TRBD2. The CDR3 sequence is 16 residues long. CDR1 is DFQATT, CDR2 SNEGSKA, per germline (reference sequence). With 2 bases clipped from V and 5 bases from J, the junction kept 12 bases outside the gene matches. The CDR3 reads CSARRPLAGVSETQYF. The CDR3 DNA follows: TGCAGTGCTAGACGCCCGTTAGCGGGGGTCTCGGAGACCCAGTACTTC.